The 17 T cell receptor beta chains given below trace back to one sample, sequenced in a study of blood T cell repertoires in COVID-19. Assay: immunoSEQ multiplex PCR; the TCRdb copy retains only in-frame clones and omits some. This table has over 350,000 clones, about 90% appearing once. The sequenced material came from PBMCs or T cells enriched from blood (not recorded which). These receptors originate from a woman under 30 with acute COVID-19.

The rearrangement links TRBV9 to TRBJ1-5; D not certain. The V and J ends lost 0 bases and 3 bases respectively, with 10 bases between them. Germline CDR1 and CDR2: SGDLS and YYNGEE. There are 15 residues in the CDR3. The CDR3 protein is CASSVGTGLNQPQHF. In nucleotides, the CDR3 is TGTGCCAGCAGCGTAGGTACGGGTCTCAATCAGCCCCAGCATTTT.

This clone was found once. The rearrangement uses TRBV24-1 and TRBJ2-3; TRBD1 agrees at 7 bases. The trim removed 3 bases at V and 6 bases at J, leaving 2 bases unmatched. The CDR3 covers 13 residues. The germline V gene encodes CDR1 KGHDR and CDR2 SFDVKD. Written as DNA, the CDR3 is TGTGCCACCAGTGATGTACAGGGGGATACGCAGTATTTT. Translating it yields CATSDVQGDTQYF.

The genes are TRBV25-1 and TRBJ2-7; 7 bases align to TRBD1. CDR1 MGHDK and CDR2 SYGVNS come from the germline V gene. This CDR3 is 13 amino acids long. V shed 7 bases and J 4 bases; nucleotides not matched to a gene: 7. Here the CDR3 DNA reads TGTGCCAGCATGGGACAGAGTGGGTACGAGCAGTACTTC. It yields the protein CASMGQSGYEQYF.

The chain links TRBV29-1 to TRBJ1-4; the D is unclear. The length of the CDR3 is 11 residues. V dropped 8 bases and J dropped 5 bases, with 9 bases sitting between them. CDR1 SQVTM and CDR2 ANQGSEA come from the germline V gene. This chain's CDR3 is CSIRINEKLFF. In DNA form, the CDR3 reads TGCAGCATCAGGATCAATGAAAAACTGTTTTTT.

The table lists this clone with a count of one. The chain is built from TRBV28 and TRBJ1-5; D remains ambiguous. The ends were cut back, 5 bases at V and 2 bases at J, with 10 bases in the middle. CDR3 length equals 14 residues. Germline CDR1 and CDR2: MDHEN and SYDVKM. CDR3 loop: CASSPDRGNQPQHF. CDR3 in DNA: TGTGCCAGCAGTCCCGACCGGGGCAATCAGCCCCAGCATTTT.

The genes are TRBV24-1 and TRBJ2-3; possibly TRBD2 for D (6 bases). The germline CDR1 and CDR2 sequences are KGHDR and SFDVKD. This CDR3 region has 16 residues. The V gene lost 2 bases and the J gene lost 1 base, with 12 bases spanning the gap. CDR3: CATSDSGTPGTDTQYF. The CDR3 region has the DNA TGTGCCACCAGTGATTCCGGGACTCCCGGCACAGATACGCAGTATTTT.

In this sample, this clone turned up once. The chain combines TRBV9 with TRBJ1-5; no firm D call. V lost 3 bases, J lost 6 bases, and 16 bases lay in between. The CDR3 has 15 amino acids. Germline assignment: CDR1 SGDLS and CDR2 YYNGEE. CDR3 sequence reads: CASSANPQRGQPQHF. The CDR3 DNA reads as TGTGCCAGCAGCGCCAACCCCCAGCGGGGTCAGCCCCAGCATTTT.

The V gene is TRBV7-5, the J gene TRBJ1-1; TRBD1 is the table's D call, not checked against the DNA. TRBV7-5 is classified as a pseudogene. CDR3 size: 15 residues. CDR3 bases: TGTGTCAGACTCCCACCACAGGGCCTGAACACTGAAGCTTTCTTT. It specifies CVRLPPQGLNTEAFF.

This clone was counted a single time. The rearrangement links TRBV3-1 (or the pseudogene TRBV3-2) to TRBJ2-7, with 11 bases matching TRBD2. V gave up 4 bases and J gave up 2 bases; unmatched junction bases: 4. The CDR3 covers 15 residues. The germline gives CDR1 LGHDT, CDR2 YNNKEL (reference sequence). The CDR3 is CASSPLAGDTYEQYF. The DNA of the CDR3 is TGTGCCAGCAGCCCACTAGCGGGGGATACCTACGAGCAGTACTTC.

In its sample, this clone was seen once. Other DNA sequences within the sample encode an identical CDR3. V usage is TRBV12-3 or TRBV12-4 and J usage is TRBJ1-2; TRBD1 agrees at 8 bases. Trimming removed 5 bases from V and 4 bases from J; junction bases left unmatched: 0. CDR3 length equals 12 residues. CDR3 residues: CASSTGGYGYTF. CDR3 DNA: TGTGCCAGCAGTACAGGGGGCTATGGCTACACCTTC.

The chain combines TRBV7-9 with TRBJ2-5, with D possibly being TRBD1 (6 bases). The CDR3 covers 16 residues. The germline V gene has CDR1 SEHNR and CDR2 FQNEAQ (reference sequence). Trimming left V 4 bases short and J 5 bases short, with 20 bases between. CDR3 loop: CASSSPGQITGETQYF. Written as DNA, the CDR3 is TGTGCCAGCAGCTCCCCGGGACAAATAACGGGGGAGACCCAGTACTTC. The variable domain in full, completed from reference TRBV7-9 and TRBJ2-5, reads DTGVSQNPRHKITKRGQNVTFRCDPISEHNRLYWYRQTLGQGPEFLTYFQNEAQLEKSRLLSDRFSAERPKGSFSTLEIQRTEQGDSAMYLCASSSPGQITGETQYFGPGTRLLVL.

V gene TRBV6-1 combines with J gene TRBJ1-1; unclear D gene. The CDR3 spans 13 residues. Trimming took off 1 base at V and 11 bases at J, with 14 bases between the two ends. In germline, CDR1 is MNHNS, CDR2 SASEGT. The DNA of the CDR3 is TGTGCCAGCAGTGAAGGATACGGTCGATCCGCTTTCTTT. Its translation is CASSEGYGRSAFF.

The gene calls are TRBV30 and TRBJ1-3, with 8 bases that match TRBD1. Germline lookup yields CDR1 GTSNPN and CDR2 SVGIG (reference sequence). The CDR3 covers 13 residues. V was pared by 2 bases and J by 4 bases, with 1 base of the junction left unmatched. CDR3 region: CAWSQGAGNTIYF. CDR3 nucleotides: TGTGCCTGGAGTCAGGGGGCGGGAAACACCATATATTTT.

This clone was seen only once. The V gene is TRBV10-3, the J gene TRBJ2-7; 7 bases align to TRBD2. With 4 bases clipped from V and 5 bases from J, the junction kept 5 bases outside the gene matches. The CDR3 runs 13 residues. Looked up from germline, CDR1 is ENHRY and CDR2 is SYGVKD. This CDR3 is CAISVRTRDEQYF. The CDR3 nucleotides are TGTGCCATCAGTGTAAGGACTAGAGACGAGCAGTACTTC.

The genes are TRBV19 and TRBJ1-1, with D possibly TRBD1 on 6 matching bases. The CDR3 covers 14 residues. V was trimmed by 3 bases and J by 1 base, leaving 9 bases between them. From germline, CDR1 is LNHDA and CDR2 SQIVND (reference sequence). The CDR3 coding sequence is TGTGCCAGTAGTATGGTACAGGGGAACACTGAAGCTTTCTTT. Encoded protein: CASSMVQGNTEAFF.

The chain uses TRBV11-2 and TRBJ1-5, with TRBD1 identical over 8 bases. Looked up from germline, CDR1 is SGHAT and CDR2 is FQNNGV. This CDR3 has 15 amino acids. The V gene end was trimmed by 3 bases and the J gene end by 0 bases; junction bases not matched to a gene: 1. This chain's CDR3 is CASSLTGASNQPQHF. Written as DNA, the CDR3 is TGTGCCAGCAGCTTGACAGGGGCTAGCAATCAGCCCCAGCATTTT.

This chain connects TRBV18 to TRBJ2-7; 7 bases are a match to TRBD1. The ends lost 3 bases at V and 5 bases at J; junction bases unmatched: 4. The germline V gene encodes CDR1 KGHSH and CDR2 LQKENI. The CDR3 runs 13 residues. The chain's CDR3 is CASSPGQPDEQYF. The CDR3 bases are TGTGCCAGCTCACCGGGACAGCCGGACGAGCAGTACTTC. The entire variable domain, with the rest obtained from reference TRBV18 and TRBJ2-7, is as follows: NAGVMQNPRHLVRRRGQEARLRCSPMKGHSHVYWYRQLPEEGLKFMVYLQKENIIDESGMPKERFSAEFPKEGPSILRIQQVVRGDSAAYFCASSPGQPDEQYFGPGTRLTVT.